These 8 T cell receptor beta chains were sequenced from one sample in a study of cytomegalovirus exposure and HLA in healthy donors. This PCR relied on a set of 60 Vbeta primers and 13 Jbeta primers. Using immunoSEQ multiplex PCR, the repertoire was profiled, and TCRdb retains in-frame clones only, with some absent. The sample lists fewer than 150,000 clones; roughly three quarters were seen once. Sample: PBMCs. The origin of the receptors is a young man in good health and CMV-seronegative.

This chain uses TRBV18 with TRBJ1-5; 7 positions agree with TRBD1. The CDR3 is 14 residues long. The trim removed 6 bases at V and 4 bases at J, leaving 6 bases unmatched. Germline V gene lookup returns CDR1 KGHSH and CDR2 LQKENI. CDR3 in amino acids: CASSPADRNQPQHF. The CDR3 DNA reads TGTGCCAGCTCCCCAGCGGACAGGAATCAGCCCCAGCATTTT.

The chain joins TRBV2 to TRBJ2-7; maybe TRBD1 (5 bases). The V and J ends lost 6 bases and 3 bases respectively, with 9 bases between them. This CDR3 contains 12 residues. The V gene's germline CDR1 is SNHLY and CDR2 FYNNEI. CDR3 protein: CASRTDFYEQYF. Written as DNA, the CDR3 is TGTGCCAGCAGGACAGACTTCTACGAGCAGTACTTC.

J is TRBJ2-3 and V is TRBV7-2; D gene unclear. CDR3 length equals 13 residues. The ends were cut back, 6 bases at V and 4 bases at J, with 11 bases in the middle. From germline, CDR1 is SGHTA and CDR2 FQGNSA. In DNA form, the CDR3 reads TGTGCCAGCAGTCCCCTAGTGGCAGATACGCAGTATTTT. As protein: CASSPLVADTQYF.

V gene TRBV19 combines with J gene TRBJ1-1; possible D gene TRBD1, 5 bases. CDR1 is LNHDA and CDR2 is SQIVND in the germline V gene (reference sequence). This CDR3 has 13 residues. V was pared by 3 bases and J by 2 bases, with 7 bases between. CDR3 protein: CASSIQGNTEAFF. CDR3 sequence (DNA): TGTGCCAGTAGTATCCAGGGAAACACTGAAGCTTTCTTT.

This clone was counted once. The chain employs TRBV7-8 and TRBJ1-5; unclear D gene. CDR3 length equals 14 residues. V shed 4 bases and J shed 4 bases, with 11 bases lying between them. The V gene's germline CDR1 is SGHVS and CDR2 FQNEAQ. The CDR3, as DNA: TGTGCCAGCAGCTCAAACCGAGGAAATCAGCCCCAGCATTTT. It yields the protein CASSSNRGNQPQHF.

The rearrangement joins TRBV28 to TRBJ1-1; TRBD1 agrees at 7 bases. The V segment lost 5 bases and the J segment 5 bases; nucleotides outside the gene matches: 8. The CDR3 runs 14 residues. CDR1 MDHEN and CDR2 SYDVKM come from the germline V gene. For the CDR3, the DNA is TGTGCCAGCAGTCCCGGGACAGTTGAAACTGAAGCTTTCTTT. Amino acids: CASSPGTVETEAFF.

In this sample, this clone turned up once. The rearrangement joins TRBV28 to TRBJ1-2; D remains unclear. V lost 1 base to trimming and J lost 8 bases, with 14 bases between them. CDR3 size: 14 residues. Germline CDR1 MDHEN, CDR2 SYDVKM. CDR3 in amino acids: CASSLLRRTYGYTF. The CDR3 DNA follows: TGTGCCAGCAGTTTATTACGGAGGACCTACGGCTACACCTTC.

This sequence joins TRBV19 and TRBJ1-5, with 10 bases identical to TRBD1. CDR1 is LNHDA, CDR2 SQIVND, per germline (reference sequence). CDR3 length equals 16 residues. Trimming at V came to 4 bases and at J to 7 bases, leaving 10 bases not matched to a gene. The CDR3 nucleotides read TGTGCCAGTAGTACGAGACAGGGGGCAAAACGACAGCCCCAGCATTTT. It is translated as CASSTRQGAKRQPQHF. The full variable domain, rest sourced from reference TRBV19 and TRBJ1-5, is DGGITQSPKYLFRKEGQNVTLSCEQNLNHDAMYWYRQDPGQGLRLIYYSQIVNDFQKGDIAEGYSVSREKKESFPLTVTSAQKNPTAFYLCASSTRQGAKRQPQHFGDGTRLSIL.